This TCR beta chain emerged from a study of regulatory T cells in long-lasting Graves disease. For the study at large: Duration of antithyroid drug therapy among newly diagnosed Graves' patients was under 3 months.

As for time point: newly diagnosed GD, antithyroid drugs for less than 3 months. Following extraction of RNA from PBMCs, that RNA was used to make the TCR library. Graves' disease diagnosis followed American Thyroid Association guidelines. Study-wide results and limits: Researchers examined only peripheral blood and not thyroid tissue.

Germline-derived CDR1 and CDR2 are SGHTA and FQGNSA. This CDR3 comprises 15 residues. Trimming cost V 1 base and J 4 bases, with 14 bases left between them. This clonotype came up many times. Its target is unknown. Arm-PCR of CDR3 regions and iRepertoire HTBI primers were the basis on which TCR beta libraries were built. TCRdb independently ran MiXCR on the multiplex PCR reads; one entry per CDR3 protein. Among around 250,000 distinct CDR3 sequences listed, 20% were seen once. The chain employs TRBV7-2 and TRBJ2-7, with D perhaps being TRBD1 or TRBD2 (6 bases each). The sequence was obtained from a female donor with Graves disease. Material: peripheral blood mononuclear cells (PBMCs), obtained at new diagnosis, from a patient treated with antithyroid drugs. The CDR3 loop reads CASSLGGATGYEQYF. The CDR3 region has the DNA TGTGCCAGCAGCTTAGGGGGGGCTACGGGGTACGAGCAGTACTTC.